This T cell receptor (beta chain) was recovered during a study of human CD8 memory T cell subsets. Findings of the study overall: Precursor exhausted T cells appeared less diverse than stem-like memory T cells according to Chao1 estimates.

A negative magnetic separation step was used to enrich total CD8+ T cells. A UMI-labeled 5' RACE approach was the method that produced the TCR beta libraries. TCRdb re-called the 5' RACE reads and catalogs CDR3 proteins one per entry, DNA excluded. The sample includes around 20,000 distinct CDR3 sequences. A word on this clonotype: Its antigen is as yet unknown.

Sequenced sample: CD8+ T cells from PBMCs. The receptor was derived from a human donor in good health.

Here the CDR3 reads CASRKREHHTGELFF. This chain joins TRBV21-1 and TRBJ2-2. TRBV21-1 is described as a pseudogene. The CDR3 totals 15 residues.